This record looks at one T cell receptor (beta chain) sequence and its context. As processed by the authors: Nucleated cell counts were estimated from reference gene primer amplification. Profiling relied on immunoSEQ multiplex PCR, and the TCRdb table lists in-frame clones only, not all of them. From that table come the V and J calls and clone size; the DNA was used to work out D and trimming. This sample carries 80,000 to 130,000 clones, around 85% of them seen once, and the ten largest clones take approximately 2.6%. Categorization into cohorts depended on clinical history that participants reported. Cohort 3 donors were reported recovered after two negative PCRs, clearance, or symptom resolution. This sample is part of a study of blood T cell repertoires in COVID-19. As for the study in general: The United States, Italy and Spain were the sources of the acute and convalescent COVID-19 samples.

The V and J ends lost 2 bases and 4 bases, in that order; junction bases with no gene match: 7. Germline V gene lookup returns CDR1 LNHNV and CDR2 YYDKDF (reference sequence). There are 16 residues in the CDR3. Sequencing was performed on PBMCs or T cells enriched from blood (not recorded which). The chain uses TRBV15 and TRBJ1-2; 10 positions match TRBD1. The clonotype originates from a woman aged 45 to 65 who had recovered from COVID-19. This CDR3 reads CATSRSGTGDTYGYTF. In nucleotides, the CDR3 is TGTGCCACCAGCAGAAGCGGGACAGGGGACACCTATGGCTACACCTTC.